This T cell receptor beta chain was obtained from a study of Graves' ophthalmopathy and Graves' hyperthyroidism. Study findings and constraints: Using a 13-signature model, the authors split ophthalmopathy from stable hyperthyroidism, with roughly 91% sensitivity and around 84% specificity. Among thyroid clonotypes expanded above 0.001 frequency, most also appeared in blood.

There are many counts of this clonotype. Its target is not known. Amplification of the TCR beta CDR3 regions used RNA transcripts (as template). RT-PCR was first run with HTBI primers, then multiplex PCR in a second round. TCRdb re-derived calls from the multiplex PCR reads in MiXCR, one entry per CDR3 protein. The sample records some 390,000 distinct CDR3 sequences, around 16% being singletons. PBMCs were obtained from 10 ml of fresh peripheral blood. The CDR3 loop spans 15 amino acids. The V gene lost 5 bases and the J gene lost 6 bases, with 19 bases spanning the gap. Germline V gene data show CDR1 as GTSNPN and CDR2 as SVGIG (reference sequence).

Material for sequencing was peripheral blood. This chain links TRBV30 with TRBJ2-2; tentatively, D is TRBD1 or TRBD2 (5 bases each). The receptor comes from a woman under 30 with Graves' ophthalmopathy. CDR3 coding DNA: TGTGCCTGGCCGGTTGGGGGAGTGGGCGCCGGGGAGCTGTTTTTT. It codes for CAWPVGGVGAGELFF.